The entry below describes one TCR beta chain. This clone was seen once. Its antigen is currently not known. Per-nucleotide qualities are absent, and no much larger clonotype sits a single base away. These data originate in a study of technical replicates of blood from a few donors (dated by TCRdb to about 2017). The library was obtained by the immunoSEQ multiplex PCR assay. Not all clones reach the TCRdb copy of this immuneACCESS table, which keeps in-frame sequences only. Checked studies attribute under half of the gap to unresolved V genes and leave the rest unexplained. For this sample the table gives around 62,000 clones, of which about 97% were detected only once. The ten largest clonotypes hold about 0.24% of the sample. V lost 6 bases and J lost 0 bases; the stretch between them is 14 bases long. Per the germline V gene, WSHSY is the CDR1 and SAAADI is the CDR2. From the cysteine up to the phenylalanine, the CDR3 has a length of 15 residues. Only the CDR3 DNA is retained, 45 bases long and in frame from the first base.

The chain employs TRBV10-2 and TRBJ1-1, with a tentative D gene TRBD1 over 6 matching bases. The specimen sequenced was T cells isolated from PBMCs. The sequence was collected from a human donor in good health. The DNA is TGCGCCAGCAGAGAACAGGGATGGATGAACACTGAAGCTTTCTTT. This encodes CASREQGWMNTEAFF.